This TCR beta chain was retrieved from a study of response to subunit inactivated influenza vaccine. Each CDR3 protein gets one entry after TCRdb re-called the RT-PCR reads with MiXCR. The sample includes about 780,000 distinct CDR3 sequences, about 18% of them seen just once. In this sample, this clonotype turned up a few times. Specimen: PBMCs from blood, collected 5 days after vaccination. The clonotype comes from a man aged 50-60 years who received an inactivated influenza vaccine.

CDR3: CASSFGTSPFEQFF. For the CDR3, the DNA is TGTGCCAGCAGTTTCGGGACTAGCCCATTTGAACAGTTCTTC. This chain links TRBV27 with TRBJ2-1; 9 bases map to TRBD2. V lost 3 bases and J lost 13; bases outside the gene matches: 10. Germline assignment: CDR1 MNHEY and CDR2 SMNVEV (reference sequence). The CDR3 is made up of 14 amino acids.